This is a list of T cell receptor beta chains from one sample in a study of blood T cell repertoires in COVID-19. The data were produced by immunoSEQ multiplex PCR, yet TCRdb's version contains in-frame clones alone and is incomplete. This sample yields roughly 43,000 clones, of which around 85% are seen a single time; 12% belongs to the top ten. Sequencing was performed on peripheral blood. The receptor source for this set is a human donor in a cohort sampled during active COVID-19. The CDR3 runs from the conserved cysteine through the conserved F or W. The D gene is left open where the match is weak. The listing skips clone size in some rows; elsewhere it reads once, few, many or a size class.

v_gene: TRBV10-3; len: 18; j_gene: TRBJ1-2; d_gene: TRBD1; abundance: .; CDR3aa: CAISESLQGDKVSYGYTF; CDR3nt: TGTGCCATCAGTGAGTCATTACAGGGGGATAAAGTTAGCTATGGCTACACCTTC
v_gene: TRBV29-1; len: 14; j_gene: TRBJ2-3; d_gene: .; abundance: .; CDR3aa: CSVEDWASTDTQYF; CDR3nt: TGCAGCGTTGAAGATTGGGCGAGCACAGATACGCAGTATTTT
v_gene: TRBV2; len: 14; j_gene: TRBJ2-3; d_gene: TRBD2; abundance: .; CDR3aa: CASIGRGAVDTQYF; CDR3nt: TGTGCCAGCATCGGGCGGGGGGCCGTAGATACGCAGTATTTT
v_gene: TRBV4-2; len: 20; j_gene: TRBJ2-5; d_gene: TRBD2; abundance: .; CDR3aa: CASSQEAYGLAGGTQETQYF; CDR3nt: TGTGCCAGCAGCCAAGAAGCGTACGGACTAGCGGGGGGTACACAAGAGACCCAGTACTTC
v_gene: TRBV2; len: 16; j_gene: TRBJ1-6; d_gene: TRBD1; abundance: .; CDR3aa: CASTPLDRAYNSPLHF; CDR3nt: TGTGCCAGCACTCCCCTGGACAGGGCTTATAATTCACCCCTCCACTTT
v_gene: TRBV4-3; len: 12; j_gene: TRBJ1-2; d_gene: TRBD1; abundance: .; CDR3aa: CASSRDSYGYTF; CDR3nt: TGCGCCAGCAGCCGGGACAGCTATGGCTACACCTTC
v_gene: TRBV7-2; len: 14; j_gene: TRBJ1-6; d_gene: .; abundance: .; CDR3aa: CASSFLGEERPLHF; CDR3nt: TGTGCCAGCAGCTTTTTAGGGGAAGAAAGACCCCTCCACTTT
v_gene: TRBV30; len: 17; j_gene: TRBJ1-1; d_gene: TRBD1; abundance: .; CDR3aa: CAWSARRDRGLNTEAFF; CDR3nt: TGTGCCTGGAGTGCCCGCCGGGACAGGGGGCTTAACACTGAAGCTTTCTTT
v_gene: TRBV24-1; len: 13; j_gene: TRBJ2-7; d_gene: .; abundance: .; CDR3aa: CATSDPYSYEQYF; CDR3nt: TGTGCCACCAGTGATCCCTATAGCTACGAGCAGTACTTC
v_gene: TRBV6-5; len: 14; j_gene: TRBJ2-2; d_gene: .; abundance: few; CDR3aa: CASRGSPNTGELFF; CDR3nt: TGTGCCAGCAGAGGGAGCCCGAACACCGGGGAGCTGTTTTTT
v_gene: TRBV11-3; len: 13; j_gene: TRBJ2-3; d_gene: .; abundance: .; CDR3aa: CASSPGATDTQYF; CDR3nt: TGTGCCAGCAGCCCAGGGGCCACAGATACGCAGTATTTT
v_gene: TRBV10-3; len: 17; j_gene: TRBJ1-5; d_gene: TRBD1; abundance: .; CDR3aa: CAISESTSTGGEQPQHF; CDR3nt: TGTGCCATCAGTGAGTCGACTTCCACAGGGGGCGAGCAGCCCCAGCATTTT
v_gene: TRBV3-1/TRBV3-2; len: 14; j_gene: TRBJ2-1; d_gene: .; abundance: .; CDR3aa: CASSQDLGVNEQFF; CDR3nt: TGTGCCAGCAGCCAAGACTTGGGCGTCAATGAGCAGTTCTTC
v_gene: TRBV12-3/TRBV12-4; len: 12; j_gene: TRBJ2-3; d_gene: .; abundance: .; CDR3aa: CASSRTTDTQYF; CDR3nt: TGTGCCAGCAGTCGGACTACAGATACGCAGTATTTT
v_gene: TRBV7-2; len: 14; j_gene: TRBJ2-2; d_gene: .; abundance: .; CDR3aa: CAIATPPNTGELFF; CDR3nt: TGTGCCATTGCGACACCCCCGAACACCGGGGAGCTGTTTTTT
v_gene: TRBV7-2; len: 16; j_gene: TRBJ2-3; d_gene: TRBD2; abundance: .; CDR3aa: CASSLGAGLATDTQYF; CDR3nt: TGTGCCAGCAGCTTAGGGGCAGGACTAGCCACAGATACGCAGTATTTT
v_gene: TRBV20-1; len: 12; j_gene: TRBJ2-5; d_gene: .; abundance: .; CDR3aa: CSASQNQETQYF; CDR3nt: TGCAGTGCTAGTCAGAACCAAGAGACCCAGTACTTC
v_gene: TRBV5-4; len: 13; j_gene: TRBJ2-5; d_gene: .; abundance: .; CDR3aa: CASSLNSQETQYF; CDR3nt: TGTGCCAGCAGCTTGAACAGCCAAGAGACCCAGTACTTC
v_gene: TRBV23-1; len: 16; j_gene: TRBJ2-1; d_gene: .; abundance: .; CDR3aa: CASSQSKVAPYNEQFF; CDR3nt: TGCGCCAGCAGTCAATCGAAGGTAGCGCCGTACAATGAGCAGTTCTTC
v_gene: TRBV29-1; len: 15; j_gene: TRBJ1-5; d_gene: TRBD1; abundance: .; CDR3aa: CSALSGTGGNQPQHF; CDR3nt: TGCAGCGCCTTATCCGGGACAGGGGGAAATCAGCCCCAGCATTTT
v_gene: TRBV6-1; len: 15; j_gene: TRBJ2-1; d_gene: .; abundance: .; CDR3aa: CASSESDSSYNEQFF; CDR3nt: TGTGCCAGCAGTGAATCTGATAGCTCCTACAATGAGCAGTTCTTC
v_gene: TRBV5-1; len: 17; j_gene: TRBJ1-2; d_gene: TRBD1; abundance: .; CDR3aa: CASSLAFVWDRLEGYTF; CDR3nt: TGCGCCAGCAGCTTGGCGTTCGTGTGGGACAGACTAGAGGGCTACACCTTC
v_gene: TRBV10-3; len: 15; j_gene: TRBJ2-6; d_gene: TRBD1; abundance: .; CDR3aa: CAISGQVSGANVLTF; CDR3nt: TGTGCCATCAGCGGACAGGTCTCTGGGGCCAACGTCCTGACTTTC
v_gene: TRBV28; len: 13; j_gene: TRBJ1-1; d_gene: .; abundance: .; CDR3aa: CASRQGPPTEAFF; CDR3nt: TGTGCCAGCAGGCAGGGGCCCCCCACCGAAGCTTTCTTT
v_gene: TRBV7-3; len: 14; j_gene: TRBJ1-1; d_gene: TRBD1; abundance: .; CDR3aa: CASSSGTGSTEAFF; CDR3nt: TGTGCCAGCAGCTCCGGGACAGGGTCCACTGAAGCTTTCTTT
v_gene: TRBV9; len: 14; j_gene: TRBJ1-5; d_gene: TRBD1; abundance: .; CDR3aa: CASSGTGGNQPQHF; CDR3nt: TGTGCCAGCAGCGGCACAGGGGGCAATCAGCCCCAGCATTTT
v_gene: TRBV5-1; len: 16; j_gene: TRBJ2-3; d_gene: TRBD2; abundance: .; CDR3aa: CASSLWTSGMGDTQYF; CDR3nt: TGCGCCAGCAGCTTGTGGACTAGCGGGATGGGGGATACGCAGTATTTT
v_gene: TRBV28; len: 15; j_gene: TRBJ1-1; d_gene: .; abundance: .; CDR3aa: CASSPSRGWGTEAFF; CDR3nt: TGTGCCAGCAGTCCATCTCGGGGTTGGGGCACTGAAGCTTTCTTT
v_gene: TRBV6-2/TRBV6-3; len: 18; j_gene: TRBJ2-7; d_gene: .; abundance: .; CDR3aa: CASSYSSRSGRGRGEQYF; CDR3nt: TGTGCCAGCAGTTACTCGTCGAGATCAGGGCGGGGGCGGGGGGAGCAGTACTTC
v_gene: TRBV9; len: 14; j_gene: TRBJ2-2; d_gene: TRBD2; abundance: .; CDR3aa: CASSVDGGTGELFF; CDR3nt: TGTGCCAGCAGCGTAGACGGGGGGACCGGGGAGCTGTTTTTT
v_gene: TRBV6-2/TRBV6-3; len: 16; j_gene: TRBJ2-2; d_gene: TRBD2; abundance: few; CDR3aa: CASSYPGLGNTGELFF; CDR3nt: TGTGCCAGCAGTTATCCGGGACTAGGAAACACCGGGGAGCTGTTTTTT
v_gene: TRBV19; len: 16; j_gene: TRBJ2-7; d_gene: TRBD2; abundance: .; CDR3aa: CASSIAGAGNRYEQYF; CDR3nt: TGTGCCAGTAGTATAGCGGGAGCGGGGAATCGATACGAGCAGTACTTC
v_gene: TRBV7-8; len: 15; j_gene: TRBJ1-2; d_gene: TRBD1; abundance: .; CDR3aa: CASSLPRTGAPGYTF; CDR3nt: TGTGCCAGCAGCTTGCCCCGGACAGGGGCCCCTGGCTACACCTTC
v_gene: TRBV9; len: 19; j_gene: TRBJ2-2; d_gene: .; abundance: .; CDR3aa: CASSVAPGVSGRDRGELFF; CDR3nt: TGTGCCAGCAGCGTAGCTCCGGGGGTAAGCGGACGGGACAGAGGGGAGCTGTTTTTT
v_gene: TRBV24-1; len: 16; j_gene: TRBJ2-5; d_gene: .; abundance: .; CDR3aa: CATSDARQPFQETQYF; CDR3nt: TGTGCCACCAGTGATGCGCGACAGCCGTTTCAAGAGACCCAGTACTTC
v_gene: TRBV5-4; len: 18; j_gene: TRBJ2-1; d_gene: TRBD2; abundance: .; CDR3aa: CASSLLAGGSSSYNEQFF; CDR3nt: TGTGCCAGCAGCTTACTAGCGGGGGGCTCAAGCTCCTACAATGAGCAGTTCTTC
v_gene: TRBV11-1; len: 15; j_gene: TRBJ2-7; d_gene: TRBD1; abundance: .; CDR3aa: CASSLLGTVSYEQYF; CDR3nt: TGTGCCAGCAGCTTATTGGGGACAGTCTCCTACGAGCAGTACTTC
v_gene: TRBV2; len: 15; j_gene: TRBJ2-1; d_gene: TRBD2; abundance: .; CDR3aa: CASSGLAGGYNEQFF; CDR3nt: TGTGCCAGCAGTGGACTAGCGGGGGGGTACAATGAGCAGTTCTTC
v_gene: TRBV6-5; len: 15; j_gene: TRBJ2-1; d_gene: TRBD1; abundance: .; CDR3aa: CAIIPGTGAYNEQFF; CDR3nt: TGTGCCATAATCCCCGGGACAGGGGCCTACAATGAGCAGTTCTTC
v_gene: TRBV5-3; len: 14; j_gene: TRBJ1-5; d_gene: .; abundance: .; CDR3aa: CARSLGQGLQPQHF; CDR3nt: TGTGCCAGAAGCTTGGGGCAGGGTCTTCAGCCCCAGCATTTT
v_gene: TRBV6-5; len: 11; j_gene: TRBJ1-1; d_gene: .; abundance: .; CDR3aa: CASAGETEAFF; CDR3nt: TGTGCCAGCGCAGGGGAAACTGAAGCTTTCTTT
v_gene: TRBV6-5; len: 12; j_gene: TRBJ1-6; d_gene: .; abundance: .; CDR3aa: CASASGNSPLHF; CDR3nt: TGTGCCAGCGCCTCCGGGAATTCACCCCTCCACTTT
v_gene: TRBV5-5; len: 16; j_gene: TRBJ1-4; d_gene: TRBD1; abundance: .; CDR3aa: CASSPGTDLPNEKLFF; CDR3nt: TGTGCCAGCAGCCCGGGGACAGACCTTCCGAATGAAAAACTGTTTTTT
v_gene: TRBV28; len: 14; j_gene: TRBJ1-1; d_gene: TRBD1; abundance: .; CDR3aa: CASRDRAPNTEAFF; CDR3nt: TGTGCCAGCAGGGACAGGGCACCGAACACTGAAGCTTTCTTT
v_gene: TRBV28; len: 13; j_gene: TRBJ2-5; d_gene: .; abundance: .; CDR3aa: CASTVGQQETQYF; CDR3nt: TGTGCCAGCACCGTTGGACAGCAAGAGACCCAGTACTTC
v_gene: TRBV6-2/TRBV6-3; len: 11; j_gene: TRBJ2-1; d_gene: .; abundance: .; CDR3aa: CASSFDNEQFF; CDR3nt: TGTGCCAGCAGTTTCGACAATGAGCAGTTCTTC
v_gene: TRBV5-1; len: 12; j_gene: TRBJ2-7; d_gene: .; abundance: .; CDR3aa: CASRSTGPEQYF; CDR3nt: TGCGCCAGCAGATCTACAGGGCCCGAGCAGTACTTC
v_gene: TRBV11-2; len: 12; j_gene: TRBJ2-1; d_gene: .; abundance: .; CDR3aa: CASSLGAGLLFF; CDR3nt: TGTGCCAGCAGCTTAGGCGCGGGACTCCTATTCTTC
v_gene: TRBV5-1; len: 14; j_gene: TRBJ2-1; d_gene: TRBD2; abundance: .; CDR3aa: CASSLGLAGDEQFF; CDR3nt: TGCGCCAGCAGCTTGGGGCTAGCGGGGGATGAGCAGTTCTTC
v_gene: TRBV6-6; len: 14; j_gene: TRBJ1-4; d_gene: .; abundance: .; CDR3aa: CASKVSGSNEKLFF; CDR3nt: TGTGCCAGCAAGGTGTCAGGATCTAATGAAAAACTGTTTTTT
v_gene: TRBV2; len: 12; j_gene: TRBJ2-1; d_gene: TRBD1; abundance: .; CDR3aa: CASSGQGFEQFF; CDR3nt: TGTGCCAGCAGTGGACAGGGGTTTGAGCAGTTCTTC
v_gene: TRBV7-9; len: 12; j_gene: TRBJ1-2; d_gene: TRBD1; abundance: .; CDR3aa: CASSPTGKGYTF; CDR3nt: TGTGCCAGCAGCCCGACAGGGAAAGGCTACACCTTC
v_gene: TRBV10-3; len: 15; j_gene: TRBJ1-4; d_gene: TRBD1; abundance: .; CDR3aa: CAISPGTGTNEKLFF; CDR3nt: TGTGCCATCAGCCCCGGGACAGGAACTAATGAAAAACTGTTTTTT
v_gene: TRBV6-5; len: 14; j_gene: TRBJ1-6; d_gene: TRBD1; abundance: few; CDR3aa: CASTGDRGNSPLHF; CDR3nt: TGTGCCAGCACTGGGGACAGGGGTAATTCACCCCTCCACTTT
v_gene: TRBV7-2; len: 14; j_gene: TRBJ2-7; d_gene: .; abundance: once; CDR3aa: CASSLAGTGDEQYF; CDR3nt: TGTGCCAGCAGCTTAGCAGGCACCGGGGACGAGCAGTACTTC
v_gene: TRBV5-1; len: 14; j_gene: TRBJ1-6; d_gene: .; abundance: .; CDR3aa: CASSRGTEGLPLHF; CDR3nt: TGCGCCAGCAGCCGCGGGACCGAAGGTTTACCCCTCCACTTT
v_gene: TRBV2; len: 13; j_gene: TRBJ1-1; d_gene: TRBD1; abundance: .; CDR3aa: CASRVQGSTEAFF; CDR3nt: TGTGCCAGCAGAGTACAGGGGAGCACTGAAGCTTTCTTT
v_gene: TRBV6-2/TRBV6-3; len: 14; j_gene: TRBJ1-1; d_gene: .; abundance: once; CDR3aa: CASSIRGGYTEAFF; CDR3nt: TGTGCCAGCAGTATCAGGGGCGGTTACACTGAAGCTTTCTTT
v_gene: TRBV10-3; len: 16; j_gene: TRBJ2-3; d_gene: .; abundance: few; CDR3aa: CAISESGRRSTDTQYF; CDR3nt: TGTGCCATCAGTGAGTCGGGGCGACGTAGCACAGATACGCAGTATTTT